A selection of T cell receptor beta chains follows, all from one sample in a study of blood T cell repertoires in COVID-19. TCRdb keeps only in-frame clones here, not all; method: immunoSEQ multiplex PCR. The sample includes some 170,000 clones, 60% to 80% of them seen just once. The sample comprised PBMCs or T cells enriched from blood (not recorded which). Source of these receptors: a woman in her 50s who had recovered from COVID-19. Each CDR3 is given with its conserved first and last residue. Each record gives: V gene, J gene, clone size, D gene, CDR3 length, CDR3 DNA, CDR3 protein. A D gene is named only where the DNA matches it firmly. Only part of the rows carry a size: once, few, many, or a class if the clone is expanded.

>TRBV19|TRBJ2-3|.|.|13
TGTGCCAGTAGTCTCCCTTCCACAGATACGCAGTATTTT
CASSLPSTDTQYF
>TRBV7-3|TRBJ2-3|.|.|14
TGTGCCAGCAGCCCTAACGCAGGGGCCGATACGCAGTATTTT
CASSPNAGADTQYF
>TRBV24-1|TRBJ2-1|.|TRBD2|16
TGTGCCACCAGTGACGGTGGGGGGGGTGGTCTCGGTGAGCAGTTCTTC
CATSDGGGGGLGEQFF
>TRBV5-1|TRBJ2-2|.|TRBD2|18
TGCGCCAGCAGCAGGGGGACTAGCGGGAGATCGGGCACCGGGGAGCTGTTTTTT
CASSRGTSGRSGTGELFF
>TRBV28|TRBJ1-3|.|.|14
TGTGCCAGCACCATAGGGGGATCTGGAAACACCATATATTTT
CASTIGGSGNTIYF
>TRBV19|TRBJ2-5|.|.|16
TGTGCCAGTAGTGCAGACTTAGCGGCTCGACAAGAGACCCAGTACTTC
CASSADLAARQETQYF
>TRBV19|TRBJ1-4|.|.|15
TGTGCCACTCGTGCCCAGGCCGCGCATAATGAAAAACTGTTTTTT
CATRAQAAHNEKLFF
>TRBV20-1|TRBJ2-7|.|TRBD2|16
TGCAGTGCTAGTTTGCGGGGGGCGCGATTTGACTACGAGCAGTACTTC
CSASLRGARFDYEQYF
>TRBV5-1|TRBJ2-5|.|.|14
TGCGCCAGCAGCGCCGGACAGATCCAAGAGACCCAGTACTTC
CASSAGQIQETQYF
>TRBV30|TRBJ1-2|.|.|14
TGTGCCTGGAGTGTGCATTTGACAGACTATGGCTACACCTTC
CAWSVHLTDYGYTF
>TRBV19|TRBJ2-7|few|TRBD2|14
TGTGCCAGTAGTACCAAGACTAGCGGCTACGAGCAGTACTTC
CASSTKTSGYEQYF
>TRBV28|TRBJ2-3|.|TRBD1|15
TGTGCCAGCAGTCCAGGGGGACAGGGGTTTGATACGCAGTATTTT
CASSPGGQGFDTQYF
>TRBV5-3|TRBJ1-2|once|.|18
TGTGCCAGAAGCTTATACGGCGGTCTCACACTTTCTAACTATGGCTACACCTTC
CARSLYGGLTLSNYGYTF
>TRBV28|TRBJ1-2|.|TRBD1|14
TGTGCCAGCAGCTTCAGCAGGGGGCGCTATGGCTACACCTTC
CASSFSRGRYGYTF
>TRBV4-1|TRBJ1-5|.|.|14
TGCGCCAGCAGCCAAGGGAGCACCAATCAGCCCCAGCATTTT
CASSQGSTNQPQHF
>TRBV7-2|TRBJ2-1|.|TRBD2|13
TGTGCCAGCAGGCTAGCGGGAGTGAATGAGCAGTTCTTC
CASRLAGVNEQFF
>TRBV6-1|TRBJ2-1|.|.|14
TGTGCCAGCAGTGAAGCCCCACATGCCCGCGAGCAGTTCTTC
CASSEAPHAREQFF
>TRBV9|TRBJ1-2|.|.|13
TGTGCCAGCAGCGTAGAGGGGGTGGTTGGCTACACCTTC
CASSVEGVVGYTF
>TRBV3-1/TRBV3-2|TRBJ2-3|.|TRBD1|15
TGTGCCAGCAGCTCGAACAGGGGAGGCACAGATACGCAGTATTTT
CASSSNRGGTDTQYF
>TRBV7-2|TRBJ2-3|.|.|14
TGTGCCAGCAGCTTAGCGTCGAGCACAGATACGCAGTATTTT
CASSLASSTDTQYF
>TRBV28|TRBJ1-5|.|.|16
TGTGCCAGCAGTTTGGGCGGGAGGTCGGGCCCATCGCCCCAGCATTTT
CASSLGGRSGPSPQHF
>TRBV27|TRBJ2-7|.|TRBD1|15
TGTGCCAGCAGAACCACACCGGGACAGACCTACGAGCAGTACTTC
CASRTTPGQTYEQYF
>TRBV4-1|TRBJ1-4|.|.|16
TGCGCCAGCAGCCAAGAGATGCGCCTGGTTAATGAAAAACTGTTTTTT
CASSQEMRLVNEKLFF
>TRBV28|TRBJ2-6|.|TRBD1|16
TGTGCCAGCAGTTCCGGACAGGGTCGGGGGGCCAACGTCCTGACTTTC
CASSSGQGRGANVLTF
>TRBV7-9|TRBJ2-2|once|.|19
TGTGCCAGCAGCACCTGGCGGTTCGGACAGCAGACGAACACCGGGGAGCTGTTTTTT
CASSTWRFGQQTNTGELFF
>TRBV2|TRBJ1-2|.|.|14
TGTGCCAGCAGCTTCAGGGGTACGAACTATGGCTACACCTTC
CASSFRGTNYGYTF
>TRBV28|TRBJ2-7|.|TRBD1|16
TGTGCCAGCAGTTTATTAGGGGGCACGAGCTCCTACGAGCAGTACTTC
CASSLLGGTSSYEQYF
>TRBV4-1|TRBJ2-3|.|.|15
TGCGCCAGCAGCCAAGAGAACCCCTCCAGAGATACGCAGTATTTT
CASSQENPSRDTQYF
>TRBV5-1|TRBJ2-1|once|TRBD2|16
TGCGCCAGCAGCTCCGAATCGCGGGAGGGGAACGATGAGCAGTTCTTC
CASSSESREGNDEQFF
>TRBV27|TRBJ1-1|.|.|14
TGTGCCAGCAGTCGGTCCCATTCGAACACTGAAGCTTTCTTT
CASSRSHSNTEAFF
>TRBV19|TRBJ1-5|once|TRBD1|15
TGTGCCAGTAAATTCCGGGACAGGGATGTTCAGCCCCAGCATTTT
CASKFRDRDVQPQHF
>TRBV11-2|TRBJ2-7|.|.|14
TGTGCCAGCAGCCTCTCCCCTAGCGCGGGCGAGCAGTACTTC
CASSLSPSAGEQYF
>TRBV6-5|TRBJ2-7|.|.|12
TGTGCCAGCAGCCCAACCCCGGGCGAGCAGTACTTC
CASSPTPGEQYF
>TRBV7-9|TRBJ1-1|.|.|15
TGTGCCAGCAGACAGGGACGGATTGGGAACACTGAAGCTTTCTTT
CASRQGRIGNTEAFF
>TRBV6-5|TRBJ1-2|.|.|14
TGTGCCAGCAGTTACTCGAGTTCCGACAGCCGCTACACCTTC
CASSYSSSDSRYTF
>TRBV5-1|TRBJ1-1|.|.|14
TGCGCCAGCAGCTTTAACAGGGATCGCACTGAAGCTTTCTTT
CASSFNRDRTEAFF
>TRBV28|TRBJ1-5|few|.|11
TGTGCCAGCCAGTCTAATCAGCCCCAGCATTTT
CASQSNQPQHF
>TRBV11-2|TRBJ2-5|.|.|12
TGTGCCAGCAGCGCGTCGCGCGAGACCCAGTACTTC
CASSASRETQYF
>TRBV28|TRBJ1-1|.|.|17
TGTGCCAGCCCCCCAAACCCCCCGAGGGAAAAGGACACTGAAGCTTTCTTT
CASPPNPPREKDTEAFF
>TRBV11-1|TRBJ2-4|.|.|13
TGTGCCAGCAGCCCGTTCTCCGGAAACATTCAGTACTTC
CASSPFSGNIQYF
>TRBV6-2/TRBV6-3|TRBJ2-5|.|.|14
TGTGCCAGCAGTACCGACTGGGGCAGGATTGTCCAGTACTTC
CASSTDWGRIVQYF
>TRBV30|TRBJ1-6|.|TRBD1|13
TGTGCCTGGAAGACAGGGACCGATTCACCCCTCCACTTT
CAWKTGTDSPLHF
>TRBV5-1|TRBJ2-7|.|.|14
TGCGCCAGCACCTCGACGTCGGGTTCCTACGAGCAGTACTTC
CASTSTSGSYEQYF
>TRBV6-5|TRBJ1-1|.|.|14
TGTGCCAGCAGTTCCGGGTTACTTGACACTGAAGCTTTCTTT
CASSSGLLDTEAFF
>TRBV7-8|TRBJ2-1|many|.|16
TGTGCCAGCAGCTTAGTCCGGGGGTCCGGAGACAATGAGCAGTTCTTC
CASSLVRGSGDNEQFF
>TRBV7-2|TRBJ1-5|once|.|13
TGTGCCAGCAGCGGCAGGGTAGGACAGCCCCAGCATTTT
CASSGRVGQPQHF
>TRBV7-3|TRBJ2-5|.|.|13
TGTGCCAGCAGCTTAGGGGGCTATGAGACCCAGTACTTC
CASSLGGYETQYF
>TRBV7-8|TRBJ2-5|once|TRBD2|17
TGTGCCAGCAGCTTAGAGTTGGTTAGCGGGAGCCGGGAGACCCAGTACTTC
CASSLELVSGSRETQYF
>TRBV7-2|TRBJ2-1|.|TRBD2|17
TGTGCCAGCAGCGGCCGGTTAGCGGGAGCTACTGGCAATGAGCAGTTCTTC
CASSGRLAGATGNEQFF
>TRBV28|TRBJ2-6|.|.|16
TGTGCCAGCAGGAGGACAGCAGGGTTAGGGGCCAACGTCCTGACTTTC
CASRRTAGLGANVLTF
>TRBV7-2|TRBJ1-6|.|.|14
TGTGCCAGCAGCTTAGGCGGCTGGAATTCACCCCTCCACTTT
CASSLGGWNSPLHF